The 22 T cell receptor beta chains below all came from one sample that was sequenced in a study of cytomegalovirus exposure and HLA in healthy donors. The primer mix had 60 Vbeta and 13 Jbeta primers. The assay was immunoSEQ multiplex PCR, and TCRdb's table has in-frame clones only and misses some. Among about 110,000 clones listed, roughly 80% were seen once. The specimen was PBMCs. The receptors derive from a woman between 45 and 60 years old in good health and CMV-seropositive.

CDR3: CASSLGGIGHNSPLHF. The CDR3 DNA reads as TGTGCCAGCAGCTTAGGAGGGATCGGACATAATTCACCCCTCCACTTT. The chain has TRBV7-2 and TRBJ1-6; D gene unclear. The CDR3 totals 16 residues. Germline V gives CDR1 SGHTA, CDR2 FQGNSA. The V end was cut by 1 base, the J end by 5 bases, with 12 bases between.

This chain joins TRBV11-3 and TRBJ1-1, with D perhaps TRBD1 (5 bases). Germline values: CDR1 SGHNT, CDR2 YENEEA. The V end was cut by 2 bases, the J end by 7 bases, with 11 bases between. The CDR3 runs 13 residues. The CDR3 protein is CASSLTRRGEAFF. The CDR3 DNA follows: TGTGCCAGCAGCTTAACGCGGAGGGGTGAAGCTTTCTTT.

The rearrangement joins TRBV7-3 to TRBJ2-1, with TRBD1 as a possible D gene (5 bases). The CDR3 runs 15 residues. With 1 base removed from V and 8 bases from J, the gap between germline ends came to 15 bases. Germline V lookup: CDR1 SGHTA, CDR2 FQGTGA. This CDR3 is CASSLRGPGYDEQFF. DNA for the CDR3: TGTGCCAGCAGCTTAAGGGGCCCGGGTTACGATGAGCAGTTCTTC. Full variable domain (missing parts from reference TRBV7-3 and TRBJ2-1): GAGVSQTPSNKVTEKGKYVELRCDPISGHTALYWYRQSLGQGPEFLIYFQGTGAADDSGLPNDRFFAVRPEGSVSTLKIQRTERGDSAVYLCASSLRGPGYDEQFFGPGTRLTVL.

This chain uses TRBV5-6 with TRBJ2-5; 9 bases are shared with TRBD1. Near its end, the DNA agrees better with TRBJ2-7, so the J call may be wrong. The CDR3 length is 14 residues. Germline lookup yields CDR1 SGHDT and CDR2 YYEEEE. CDR3: CASSFGTGTYEQYF. The CDR3 bases are TGTGCCAGCAGCTTCGGGACAGGGACCTACGAGCAGTACTTC.

CDR3 bases: TGTGCCAGTAGTATAGCAGACGGGTACTACGAGCAGTACTTC. As protein: CASSIADGYYEQYF. This rearrangement joins TRBV19 to TRBJ2-7; no clear D gene. The V end lost 1 base, the J end lost 3 bases, and 10 bases lay between the germline ends. Germline loops: CDR1 LNHDA, CDR2 SQIVND (reference sequence). The CDR3 length is 14 residues. The complete variable domain, with remaining parts taken from reference TRBV19 and TRBJ2-7, reads DGGITQSPKYLFRKEGQNVTLSCEQNLNHDAMYWYRQDPGQGLRLIYYSQIVNDFQKGDIAEGYSVSREKKESFPLTVTSAQKNPTAFYLCASSIADGYYEQYFGPGTRLTVT.

A note on this clone: Other DNA sequences in the sample encode the same CDR3. V is TRBV7-8 and J is TRBJ1-5; D is possibly TRBD1 (6 bases). Trimming shortened V by 6 bases and J by 1 base, and 10 bases separated the two germline ends. The CDR3 totals 14 residues. CDR1 is SGHVS, CDR2 FQNEAQ, per germline. The CDR3 DNA reads TGTGCCAGCAGTACGCAGGGGAGCAATCAGCCCCAGCATTTT. Protein: CASSTQGSNQPQHF.

The chain uses TRBV7-9 and TRBJ1-2, with 8 bases fitting TRBD1. The germline CDR1 and CDR2 sequences are SEHNR and FQNEAQ (reference sequence). This CDR3 has 14 residues. The trim removed 3 bases at V and 7 bases at J, leaving 7 bases unmatched. The CDR3 DNA follows: TGTGCCAGCAGCTTGACAGGGGAAGAAAGTGGCTACACCTTC. Encoded protein: CASSLTGEESGYTF. Full variable domain (outside the CDR3, taken from reference TRBV7-9 and TRBJ1-2): DTGVSQNPRHKITKRGQNVTFRCDPISEHNRLYWYRQTLGQGPEFLTYFQNEAQLEKSRLLSDRFSAERPKGSFSTLEIQRTEQGDSAMYLCASSLTGEESGYTFGSGTRLTVV.

This sequence joins TRBV4-1 and TRBJ2-1; 11 positions agree with TRBD2. Germline V gives CDR1 MGHRA, CDR2 YSYEKL. V lost 4 bases, J lost 6 bases, and 11 bases stayed unmatched. CDR3 size: 17 residues. This chain's CDR3 is CASSPLVAGGSRNEQFF. CDR3 coding DNA: TGCGCCAGCAGCCCGCTTGTAGCGGGAGGGTCGCGCAATGAGCAGTTCTTC.

The chain carries TRBV5-4 and TRBJ2-4; D is possibly TRBD2 (6 bases). The CDR3 is 13 amino acids. V was pared by 3 bases and J by 8 bases, with 12 bases between. Germline V gene lookup returns CDR1 SGHNT and CDR2 YYREEE (reference sequence). The CDR3 coding sequence is TGTGCCAGCAGCTCACGGGGGAGAGACATTCAGTACTTC. Translating gives CASSSRGRDIQYF.

A few counts support this clone. V is TRBV11-2 and J is TRBJ1-2, with D tentatively TRBD1 (6 bases). From germline, CDR1 is SGHAT and CDR2 FQNNGV. V lost 2 bases and J 2 bases, leaving 12 bases between the germline ends. The CDR3 extends over 15 amino acids. The CDR3 DNA reads TGTGCCAGCAGCTTATCCCCGACAGGCAACTATGGCTACACCTTC. As protein: CASSLSPTGNYGYTF.

CDR3 in amino acids: CASSTTTGGAGLGEQYF. The CDR3 DNA follows: TGTGCCAGCTCTACCACGACAGGGGGCGCCGGGTTGGGCGAGCAGTACTTC. V gene TRBV18 combines with J gene TRBJ2-7; 10 bases map to TRBD1. The CDR3 is 17 amino acids. Per the germline V gene, CDR1 is KGHSH and CDR2 is LQKENI. V trimming: 6 bases; J trimming: 6 bases; junction bases outside the gene matches: 17. Filled out from reference TRBV18 and TRBJ2-7, the complete variable domain reads NAGVMQNPRHLVRRRGQEARLRCSPMKGHSHVYWYRQLPEEGLKFMVYLQKENIIDESGMPKERFSAEFPKEGPSILRIQQVVRGDSAAYFCASSTTTGGAGLGEQYFGPGTRLTVT.

This sequence joins TRBV19 and TRBJ2-1; 9 bases align to TRBD2. Germline values: CDR1 LNHDA, CDR2 SQIVND (reference sequence). The length of the CDR3 is 14 residues. V trimming: 7 bases; J trimming: 6 bases; junction bases outside the gene matches: 7. The DNA of the CDR3 is TGTGCCAGTACGGCTAGCGGGATACTCAATGAGCAGTTCTTC. Translation: CASTASGILNEQFF.

The V and J genes are TRBV27 and TRBJ1-5; D is ambiguous. V was cut by 5 bases and J by 6 bases, with 23 bases left in between. Germline CDR1 reads MNHEY; CDR2 reads SMNVEV (reference sequence). The CDR3 extends over 17 amino acids. CDR3 sequence (DNA): TGTGCCAGCAGTATCCTGGCGCCGTGGCCGGGTGGTCAGCCCCAGCATTTT. Amino acids: CASSILAPWPGGQPQHF.

In nucleotides, the CDR3 is TGCGCCAGCAGCCAAGTAATAGCGGGCGATGAGCAGTTCTTC. Its protein is CASSQVIAGDEQFF. The V gene is TRBV4-3, the J gene TRBJ2-1; TRBD2 matches at 7 bases. Germline V gives CDR1 LGHNA, CDR2 YSLEER. The CDR3 consists of 14 residues. With 1 base clipped from V and 8 bases from J, the junction kept 5 bases outside the gene matches.

V gene TRBV29-1 combines with J gene TRBJ2-6; 10 nucleotides align to TRBD2. The germline V gene encodes CDR1 SQVTM and CDR2 ANQGSEA. This CDR3 is built from 16 residues. V lost 5 bases, J lost 0 bases, and 4 bases stayed unmatched. The DNA of the CDR3 is TGCAGCGTTCGGAGCGGGGGGGCCTCTGGGGCCAACGTCCTGACTTTC. Encoded protein: CSVRSGGASGANVLTF.

As regards this clone: At one end, the junction sequence differs from germline, possibly due to a read error. This chain connects TRBV7-9 to TRBJ2-1; D is ambiguous. This CDR3 is built from 14 residues. Per the germline V gene, CDR1 is SEHNR and CDR2 is FQNEAQ (reference sequence). CDR3 sequence: CSSSPVSSYNEQFF. CDR3 coding DNA: TGTTCCAGCAGCCCTGTTAGCTCCTACAATGAGCAGTTCTTC.

The genes are TRBV18 and TRBJ2-3; TRBD2 is a possible D gene (6 bases). The germline CDR1 and CDR2 sequences are KGHSH and LQKENI. The germline V and J ends were trimmed by 1 base and 4 bases, with 12 bases remaining between them. The CDR3 has 15 amino acids. CDR3 region: CASSPRAGSADTQYF. CDR3 coding DNA: TGTGCCAGCTCACCACGGGCCGGGAGTGCAGATACGCAGTATTTT.

Of note for this clone: Other DNA sequences within the sample encode an identical CDR3. This chain joins TRBV7-9 and TRBJ2-7; 12 nucleotides agree with TRBD2. CDR1 is SEHNR, CDR2 FQNEAQ, per germline (reference sequence). The CDR3 contains 13 residues. V was clipped by 2 bases and J by 7 bases; unmatched bases: 0. CDR3 sequence: CASSLTSGGEQYF. Written as DNA, the CDR3 is TGTGCCAGCAGCTTAACTAGCGGGGGGGAGCAGTACTTC.

The chain is built from TRBV6-5 and TRBJ2-5; a weak D match, TRBD2 (6 bases). Germline V lookup: CDR1 MNHEY, CDR2 SVGAGI. V was pared by 1 base and J by 1 base, with 7 bases between. The CDR3 is 14 residues long. The CDR3 nucleotides are TGTGCCAGCAGTTACTTGGGGGGCCAAGAGACCCAGTACTTC. Translated: CASSYLGGQETQYF.

This sequence joins TRBV6-1 and TRBJ1-4; TRBD1 aligns across 8 bases. Trimming cost V 4 bases and J 3 bases; bases outside gene matches: 4. The germline V gene encodes CDR1 MNHNS and CDR2 SASEGT. This CDR3 has 15 amino acids. CDR3 DNA: TGTGCCAGCAGTGGTCAGGGGGCAGCTAATGAAAAACTGTTTTTT. Protein: CASSGQGAANEKLFF.

The gene calls are TRBV7-2 and TRBJ2-1; 8 positions agree with TRBD2. With 5 bases clipped from V and 2 bases from J, the junction kept 5 bases outside the gene matches. CDR1 and CDR2 from the germline V gene are SGHTA and FQGNSA. CDR3 length equals 15 residues. CDR3 DNA: TGTGCCAGCAGCCGTTCAGCGGGAGCCTACAATGAGCAGTTCTTC. This gives the protein CASSRSAGAYNEQFF.

The sample holds a few counts of this clone. V and J are TRBV19 and TRBJ2-2, with 14 bases identical to TRBD2. Germline CDR1 reads LNHDA; CDR2 reads SQIVND (reference sequence). The length of the CDR3 is 16 residues. After removal of 3 bases from V and 6 bases from J, the junction contained 3 bases not matched to a gene. CDR3 nucleotide sequence: TGTGCCAGTAGTATCGGACTAGCGGGAGGCCCCGGGGAGCTGTTTTTT. It codes for CASSIGLAGGPGELFF.